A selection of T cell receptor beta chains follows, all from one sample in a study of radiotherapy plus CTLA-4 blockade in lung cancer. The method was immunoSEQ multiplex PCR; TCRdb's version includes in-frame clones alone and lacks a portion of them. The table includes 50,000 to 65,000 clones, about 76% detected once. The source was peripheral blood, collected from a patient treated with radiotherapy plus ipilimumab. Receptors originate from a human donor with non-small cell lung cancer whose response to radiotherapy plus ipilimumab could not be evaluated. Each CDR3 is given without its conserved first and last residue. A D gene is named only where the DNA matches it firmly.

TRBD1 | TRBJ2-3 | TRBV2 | ASTGGPDTQY
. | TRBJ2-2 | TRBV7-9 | ASSFDRANTGELF
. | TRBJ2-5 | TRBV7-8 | ASTPGSAGQY
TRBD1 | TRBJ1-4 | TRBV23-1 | ASSQSYTGGSNEKLF
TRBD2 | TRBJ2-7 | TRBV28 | ASSLGGRASYEQY
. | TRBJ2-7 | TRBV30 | AWRGRGASYEQY
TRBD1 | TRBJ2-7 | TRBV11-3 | ASSFRGHSKNEQY
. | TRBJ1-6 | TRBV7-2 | ASSLFPGGDSPLH
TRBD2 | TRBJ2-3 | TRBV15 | ATSRDLWGRATDTQY
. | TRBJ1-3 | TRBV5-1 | ASSLGESGNTIY
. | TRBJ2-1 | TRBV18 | ASSPTDSAEQF
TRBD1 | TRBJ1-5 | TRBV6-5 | ASRRTGYSNQPQH
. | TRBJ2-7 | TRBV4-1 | ASSLGGNYEQY
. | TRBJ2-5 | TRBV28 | ASAGYGAQY
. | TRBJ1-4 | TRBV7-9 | ASRTVPNEKLF
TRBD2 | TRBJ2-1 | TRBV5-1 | ASSLVAGGYNEQF
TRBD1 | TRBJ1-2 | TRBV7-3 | ASSSQPGTDYGYT
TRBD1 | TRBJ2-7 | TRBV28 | ASSLYRRGGEYEQY
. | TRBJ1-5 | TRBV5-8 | ASSRRGQGGPHSNQPQH
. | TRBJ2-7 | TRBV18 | ASSPPGLESYEQY
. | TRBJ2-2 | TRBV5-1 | ASSFGSPTTGELF
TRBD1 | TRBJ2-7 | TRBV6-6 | ASSSGGYTPYEQY
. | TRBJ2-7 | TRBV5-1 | ASSAQGNEQY
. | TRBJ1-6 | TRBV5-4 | ASRSGGERNSPLH
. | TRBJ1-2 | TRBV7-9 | ASSPVGGRTSWQGYT
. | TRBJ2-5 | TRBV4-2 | ASSQDPSQETQY
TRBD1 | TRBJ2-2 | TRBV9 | ASSVAPGTGGRTGELF
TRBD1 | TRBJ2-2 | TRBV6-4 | ASSALTGDTGELF
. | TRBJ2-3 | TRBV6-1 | ASSDPGRTSDTQY
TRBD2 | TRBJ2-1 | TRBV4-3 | ASSQDGTSGGDEQF